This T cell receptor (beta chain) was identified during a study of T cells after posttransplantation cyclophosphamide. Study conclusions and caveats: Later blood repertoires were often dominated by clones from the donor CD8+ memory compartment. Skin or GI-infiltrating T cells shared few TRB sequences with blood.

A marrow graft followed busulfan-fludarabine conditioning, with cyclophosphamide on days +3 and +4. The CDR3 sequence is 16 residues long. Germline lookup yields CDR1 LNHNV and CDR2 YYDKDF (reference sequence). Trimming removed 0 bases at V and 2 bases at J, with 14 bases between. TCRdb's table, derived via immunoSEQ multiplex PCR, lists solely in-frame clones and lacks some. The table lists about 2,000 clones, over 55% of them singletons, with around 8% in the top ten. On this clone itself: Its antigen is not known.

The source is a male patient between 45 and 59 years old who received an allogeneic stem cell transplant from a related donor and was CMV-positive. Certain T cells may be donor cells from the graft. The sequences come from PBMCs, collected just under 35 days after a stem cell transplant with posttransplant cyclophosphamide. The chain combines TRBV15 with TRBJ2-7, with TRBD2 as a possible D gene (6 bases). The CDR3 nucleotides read TGTGCCACCAGCAGAGATTTCCTAGCGTCTACCTACGAGCAGTACTTC. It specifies CATSRDFLASTYEQYF.